What follows are 20 T cell receptor beta chains derived from one specimen sequenced in a study of beta chain features in type 1 diabetes (dated by TCRdb to 2016 to 2019). The method was the immunoSEQ multiplex PCR assay. All of the isolated RNA was reverse transcribed with the High Capacity cDNA Reverse Transcription Kit, so expressed TCRB transcripts were sequenced. TCRdb retrieved this table from immuneACCESS and kept in-frame rearrangements only. Not all clones are present; in checked studies, unresolved V genes account for under half, and no reason is known for the remainder. Across this sample there are roughly 370,000 clones, with 14% seen only once. The ten largest clonotypes hold approximately 0.038% of the sample. The material sequenced was naive CD4+ T cells from blood. In light of the paper, this sample's cell subset or site label describes: true naive CD4+ T cells. All receptors come from a man younger than 45 in good health.

This clone was counted only a few times. The chain is built from TRBV10-3 and TRBJ1-2, with unresolved D. The CDR3 consists of 13 residues. The germline CDR1 and CDR2 sequences are ENHRY and SYGVKD. Trimming shortened V by 3 bases and J by 4 bases, and 9 bases separated the two germline ends. CDR3 in DNA: TGTGCCATCAGTGATAGGACGGCCTATGGCTACACCTTC. It translates to CAISDRTAYGYTF.

V gene TRBV15 combines with J gene TRBJ2-1, with a possible D match to TRBD1 (5 bases). The CDR3 sequence is 16 residues long. Germline V gene sequence: CDR1 LNHNV, CDR2 YYDKDF (reference sequence). Trimming removed 6 bases from V and 2 bases from J, with 17 bases in between. The CDR3 nucleotides read TGTGCCACCAGGCCCAACCGGGCAGGGCCCTACAATGAGCAGTTCTTC. It yields the protein CATRPNRAGPYNEQFF.

At least ten counts were recorded for this clone. V is TRBV15 and J is TRBJ2-1; tentative D call: TRBD2 (5 bases). The CDR3 spans 12 residues. The germline V gene has CDR1 LNHNV and CDR2 YYDKDF (reference sequence). The ends were cut back, 0 bases at V and 10 bases at J, with 7 bases in the middle. The CDR3 protein is CATSRDPGEQFF. CDR3 in DNA: TGTGCCACCAGCAGAGACCCGGGGGAGCAGTTCTTC.

In this sample, this clone turned up many times. The V gene is TRBV30, the J gene TRBJ1-1; tentative D call: TRBD1 (5 bases). The germline CDR1 and CDR2 sequences are GTSNPN and SVGIG (reference sequence). Trimming left V 4 bases short and J 7 bases short, with 16 bases between. The CDR3 contains 13 residues. CDR3 sequence reads: CAWIGSFGGEAFF. CDR3 DNA: TGTGCCTGGATCGGCTCTTTCGGGGGTGAAGCTTTCTTT.

This clone was seen a few times. The rearrangement links TRBV29-1 to TRBJ1-4; possible D gene TRBD1, 5 bases. CDR1 SQVTM and CDR2 ANQGSEA come from the germline V gene. With 3 bases removed from V and 8 bases from J, the gap between germline ends came to 13 bases. The CDR3 loop spans 13 amino acids. The CDR3 sequence is CSVEVRVGEKLFF. Here the CDR3 DNA reads TGCAGCGTTGAGGTCAGGGTTGGGGAAAAACTGTTTTTT.

The chain links TRBV4-3 to TRBJ2-2; TRBD2 matches at 8 bases. CDR1 is LGHNA and CDR2 is YSLEER in the germline V gene. With 4 bases clipped from V and 0 bases from J, the junction kept 1 base outside the gene matches. This CDR3 has 15 residues. CDR3 sequence (DNA): TGCGCCAGCAGCCTAGCGGGGCCGAACACCGGGGAGCTGTTTTTT. Translating gives CASSLAGPNTGELFF.

The chain combines TRBV5-6 with TRBJ2-4; D not certain. The CDR3 is 15 amino acids. Germline V CDR1 and CDR2: SGHDT, YYEEEE. Trimming shortened V by 1 base and J by 2 bases, and 10 bases separated the two germline ends. The CDR3 DNA reads TGTGCCAGCAGCTTGACGGAGAGGACCAAAAACATTCAGTACTTC. This translates into CASSLTERTKNIQYF.

The gene calls are TRBV30 and TRBJ1-2; no firm D call. The ends were cut back, 3 bases at V and 8 bases at J, with 13 bases in the middle. Per germline, CDR1 GTSNPN and CDR2 SVGIG (reference sequence). The length of the CDR3 is 12 residues. In DNA, the CDR3 is TGTGCCTGGAGAAAACCCGCGGGGGGCTACACCTTC. It translates to CAWRKPAGGYTF. Based on the CDR3 plus reference TRBV30 and TRBJ1-2, the full variable domain is SQTIHQWPATLVQPVGSPLSLECTVEGTSNPNLYWYRQAAGRGLQLLFYSVGIGQISSEVPQNLSASRPQDRQFILSSKKLLLSDSGFYLCAWRKPAGGYTFGSGTRLTVV.

This clone was counted only a few times. The same CDR3 also results from other DNA sequences found in this sample. V gene TRBV9 combines with J gene TRBJ2-3; 7 nucleotides agree with TRBD2. V trimming: 0 bases; J trimming: 1 base; junction bases outside the gene matches: 2. The germline V gene has CDR1 SGDLS and CDR2 YYNGEE. CDR3 length: 15 residues. The CDR3 loop reads CASSVGLAGTDTQYF. The CDR3 region has the DNA TGTGCCAGCAGCGTAGGGCTAGCGGGCACAGATACGCAGTATTTT.

The genes are TRBV5-1 and TRBJ1-3; 7 bases fit TRBD1. Germline V lookup: CDR1 SGHRS, CDR2 YFSETQ. This CDR3 region has 15 residues. V dropped 4 bases and J dropped 9; count of bases not matched to a gene: 13. The CDR3 DNA follows: TGCGCCAGCAGCACCTACGACAGGGAAAGTGGCACCATATATTTT. Its translation: CASSTYDRESGTIYF. Combining the CDR3 with reference TRBV5-1 and TRBJ1-3 gives the whole variable domain KAGVTQTPRYLIKTRGQQVTLSCSPISGHRSVSWYQQTPGQGLQFLFEYFSETQRNKGNFPGRFSGRQFSNSRSEMNVSTLELGDSALYLCASSTYDRESGTIYFGEGSWLTVV.

A few counts support this clone. This chain connects TRBV29-1 to TRBJ2-6; D is perhaps TRBD1 (6 bases). The CDR3 covers 15 residues. In germline, CDR1 is SQVTM, CDR2 ANQGSEA. V was shortened by 5 bases and J by 2 bases, with 13 bases between the two germline ends. The CDR3 DNA reads as TGCAGCGTTCGAACAGGGAAGCCTGGGGCCAACGTCCTGACTTTC. Encoded protein: CSVRTGKPGANVLTF.

This clone occurred a few times. The V gene is TRBV7-2, the J gene TRBJ1-6, with D maybe TRBD1 (6 bases). Germline CDR1 SGHTA, CDR2 FQGNSA. V dropped 4 bases and J dropped 5 bases, with 18 bases sitting between them. There are 17 residues in the CDR3. The CDR3: CASSSETGLRNNSPLHF. As DNA, the CDR3 is TGTGCCAGCAGCTCAGAGACAGGACTTAGAAATAATTCACCCCTCCACTTT.

The chain recombines TRBV7-9 with TRBJ2-3; no clear D. The ends were cut back, 3 bases at V and 0 bases at J, with 10 bases in the middle. The germline V gene has CDR1 SEHNR and CDR2 FQNEAQ (reference sequence). This CDR3 region has 15 residues. In nucleotides, the CDR3 is TGTGCCAGCAGCTTGAGCTCGACTAGCACAGATACGCAGTATTTT. Protein: CASSLSSTSTDTQYF. Supplemented by reference TRBV7-9 and TRBJ2-3, the full variable domain reads DTGVSQNPRHKITKRGQNVTFRCDPISEHNRLYWYRQTLGQGPEFLTYFQNEAQLEKSRLLSDRFSAERPKGSFSTLEIQRTEQGDSAMYLCASSLSSTSTDTQYFGPGTRLTVL.

This chain links TRBV5-6 with TRBJ1-2; TRBD1 is a possible D gene (6 bases). The CDR3 has 14 residues. Per germline, CDR1 SGHDT and CDR2 YYEEEE. The V and J ends lost 5 bases and 7 bases respectively, with 18 bases between them. The CDR3 DNA reads TGTGCCAGCAGACGGGGACACGGCGGTTCTGGCTACACCTTC. It encodes CASRRGHGGSGYTF.

V is TRBV27 and J is TRBJ2-7; D not certain. Germline lookup yields CDR1 MNHEY and CDR2 SMNVEV (reference sequence). There are 11 residues in the CDR3. Deletions cut 6 bases from V and 6 bases from J, with 9 bases between. This chain's CDR3 is CASSPAREQYF. CDR3 DNA: TGTGCCAGCAGCCCCGCCCGCGAGCAGTACTTC.

This chain connects TRBV29-1 to TRBJ1-2, with TRBD1 matching 7 bases. The V gene end was trimmed by 5 bases and the J gene end by 8 bases; junction bases not matched to a gene: 8. Germline V gene lookup returns CDR1 SQVTM and CDR2 ANQGSEA. This CDR3 region has 12 residues. CDR3 coding DNA: TGCAGCGTTACCAACAGGGGCTACGGCTACACCTTC. Residues: CSVTNRGYGYTF.

The chain employs TRBV25-1 and TRBJ2-1; 9 nucleotides agree with TRBD2. This CDR3 has 17 residues. Germline V lookup: CDR1 MGHDK, CDR2 SYGVNS. Germline trimming cut 5 bases from V and 0 bases from J; bases unmatched to any gene: 8. DNA for the CDR3: TGTGCCAGCAGTACCAGACTAGCGGCCAGCTCCTACAATGAGCAGTTCTTC. This translates into CASSTRLAASSYNEQFF. Full variable domain (rest looked up from reference TRBV25-1 and TRBJ2-1): EADIYQTPRYLVIGTGKKITLECSQTMGHDKMYWYQQDPGMELHLIHYSYGVNSTEKGDLSSESTVSRIRTEHFPLTLESARPSHTSQYLCASSTRLAASSYNEQFFGPGTRLTVL.

CDR3 in amino acids: CASSQEWGIRLEQYF. CDR3 DNA sequence: TGCGCCAGCAGCCAAGAGTGGGGTATCCGTCTCGAGCAGTACTTC. The rearrangement joins TRBV4-3 to TRBJ2-7, with D unclear. Trimming pared 0 bases from V and 6 bases from J, leaving 15 bases between. Germline-derived CDR1 and CDR2 are LGHNA and YSLEER. CDR3 size: 15 residues.

This clone was counted only a few times. The chain uses TRBV5-6 and TRBJ1-5; no definite D call. Germline V gene lookup returns CDR1 SGHDT and CDR2 YYEEEE. CDR3 size: 13 residues. V shed 4 bases and J shed 6 bases, with 11 bases lying between them. CDR3 nucleotide sequence: TGTGCCAGCAGCCCCTGGAGGAGTCAGCCCCAGCATTTT. Amino acids: CASSPWRSQPQHF.

In its sample, this clone was seen a few times. The chain employs TRBV4-3 and TRBJ1-2; D possibly corresponds to TRBD1 (5 bases). The CDR3 runs 12 residues. V gave up 5 bases and J gave up 5 bases, with 9 bases separating them. Germline CDR1 reads LGHNA; CDR2 reads YSLEER. For the CDR3, the DNA is TGCGCCAGCAGCTATGACAGATATGGCTACACCTTC. This sequence encodes CASSYDRYGYTF.